This T cell receptor beta chain is drawn from a study of cytomegalovirus exposure and HLA in healthy donors. Findings and limits, study-wide: Rarity marked most TCR sequences, yet some public TCRs occurred in many donors. The TCR clusters that emerged in the first cohort tended, a later analysis found, to co-occur in the 120 or so validation repertoires. The study designated fewer than 200 TCR beta chains cytomegalovirus-associated.

The CDR3 loop spans 15 amino acids. Looked up from germline, CDR1 is MDHEN and CDR2 is SYDVKM. V lost 3 bases and J lost 6; bases outside the gene matches: 7. Comment on this clone: Its antigen remains unknown.

Using immunoSEQ multiplex PCR, the repertoire was profiled, and TCRdb retains in-frame clones only, with some absent. The sample comprises about 170,000 clones, roughly 90% of which are singletons, and roughly 4.2% rests with the top ten. V is TRBV28 and J is TRBJ1-5; TRBD1 agrees at 8 bases. Sequenced: PBMCs. The receptor comes from a man aged 18 to 29 in good health and CMV-seropositive. CDR3 nucleotide sequence: TGTGCCAGCAGTTTCGCGGACAGGGAGGCTCAGCCCCAGCATTTT. Its protein product is CASSFADREAQPQHF.